The 23 T cell receptor beta chains below come from one sample, sequenced in a study of blood T cell repertoires in COVID-19. Generated by immunoSEQ multiplex PCR, the TCRdb table keeps only in-frame clones and is missing some. The sample lists about 130,000 clones; 70% to 85% were seen once. Sequencing was done on a sample of peripheral blood. The receptors shown here come from a woman aged 80 or over with acute or convalescent COVID-19.

The genes are TRBV2 and TRBJ1-4; TRBD1 aligns across 9 bases. The CDR3 runs to 14 residues. After removal of 5 bases from V and 5 bases from J, the junction contained 3 bases not matched to a gene. The germline CDR1 and CDR2 sequences are SNHLY and FYNNEI. CDR3 in amino acids: CASSRDRVNEKLFF. The DNA for the CDR3 is TGTGCCAGCAGTAGGGACAGGGTCAATGAAAAACTGTTTTTT.

Written as DNA, the CDR3 is TGTGCCAGCAGCTTCGGACAGGACTCTGGAAACACCATATATTTT. Encoded protein: CASSFGQDSGNTIYF. V gene TRBV7-2 combines with J gene TRBJ1-3; 7 positions agree with TRBD1. V dropped 3 bases and J dropped 0; count of bases not matched to a gene: 2. The CDR3 runs 15 residues. The V gene's germline CDR1 is SGHTA and CDR2 FQGNSA.

This chain links TRBV9 with TRBJ2-3, with 10 positions matching TRBD1. Trimming removed 3 bases from V and 2 bases from J; junction bases left unmatched: 6. Germline V gives CDR1 SGDLS, CDR2 YYNGEE. The CDR3 sequence is 16 residues long. Written as DNA, the CDR3 is TGTGCCAGCAGCGCCCTCGGGACAGGGGTCACAGATACGCAGTATTTT. Translation gives CASSALGTGVTDTQYF.

This clone showed up just once. J is TRBJ1-5 and V is TRBV10-3; D gene ambiguous. CDR1 and CDR2 (germline): ENHRY, SYGVKD. The CDR3 spans 13 residues. The V end lost 0 bases, the J end lost 6 bases, and 6 bases lay between the germline ends. For the CDR3, the DNA is TGTGCCATCAGTGAGTCGACGGGTCAGCCCCAGCATTTT. It is translated as CAISESTGQPQHF.

The CDR3 region is CASSTYRANTGELFF. CDR3 DNA: TGTGCCAGCAGTACCTACAGGGCGAACACCGGGGAGCTGTTTTTT. The chain combines TRBV6-6 with TRBJ2-2; D is possibly TRBD1 (6 bases). CDR1 MNHNY and CDR2 SVGAGI come from the germline V gene (reference sequence). V was trimmed by 5 bases and J by 0 bases, leaving 10 bases between them. This CDR3 contains 15 residues.

J is TRBJ1-2 and V is TRBV27, with D maybe TRBD1 (6 bases). V lost 8 bases and J lost 2, with 15 bases in between. This CDR3 spans 14 amino acids. Germline assignment: CDR1 MNHEY and CDR2 SMNVEV (reference sequence). The CDR3 nucleotides read TGTGCCAGCGGCCCGGGGGGGGGCAACTATGGCTACACCTTC. Protein product: CASGPGGGNYGYTF.

This clone occurred a few times. The chain uses TRBV5-4 and TRBJ1-6; 9 bases map to TRBD1. The germline V gene encodes CDR1 SGHNT and CDR2 YYREEE (reference sequence). J gave up 11 bases and V 4 bases, and 10 bases lay outside the gene matches. The CDR3 contains 15 residues. CDR3 region: CASSPTQGAATPLHF. CDR3 in DNA: TGTGCCAGCAGCCCTACACAGGGGGCGGCGACACCCCTCCACTTT.

The chain uses TRBV7-9 and TRBJ1-2; 9 bases align to TRBD1. V shed 4 bases, J shed 4 bases, and the junction held 13 bases outside the gene matches. The CDR3 spans 17 residues. CDR1 and CDR2 from the germline V gene are SEHNR and FQNEAQ (reference sequence). CDR3 protein: CASSSSPLETGGYGYTF. CDR3 sequence (DNA): TGTGCCAGCAGCTCATCCCCATTGGAGACAGGGGGCTATGGCTACACCTTC.

The chain uses TRBV21-1 and TRBJ1-3; TRBD1 is the table's D call and was not checked against the DNA. TRBV21-1 is a known pseudogene. There are 18 residues in the CDR3. CDR3 sequence reads: CANNAPGTGVHRGNTIYF. The DNA of the CDR3 is TGTGCCAACAACGCCCCCGGGACAGGGGTCCATAGGGGAAACACCATATATTTT.

V and J are TRBV7-9 and TRBJ1-1; TRBD1 is a possible D gene (5 bases). V was shortened by 3 bases and J by 5 bases, with 13 bases between the two germline ends. CDR1 and CDR2 from the germline V gene are SEHNR and FQNEAQ (reference sequence). This CDR3 has 14 residues. The CDR3 here is CASSFRDARTEAFF. The CDR3 DNA sequence: TGTGCCAGCAGCTTCAGGGATGCGAGGACTGAAGCTTTCTTT.

This clone was observed once. This chain connects TRBV6-1 to TRBJ1-2; D is perhaps TRBD1 (6 bases). V was shortened by 0 bases and J by 8 bases, with 13 bases between the two germline ends. This CDR3 is 14 amino acids long. Germline V CDR1 and CDR2: MNHNS, SASEGT. The CDR3 reads CASSEAPSGEGYTF. The DNA of the CDR3 is TGTGCCAGCAGTGAAGCGCCTTCAGGGGAAGGCTACACCTTC.

The genes are TRBV5-5 and TRBJ1-2; 7 bases are a match to TRBD1. V was pared by 2 bases and J by 5 bases, with 3 bases of the junction left unmatched. The CDR3 has 13 residues. Per germline, CDR1 SGHKS and CDR2 YYEKEE (reference sequence). This CDR3 reads CASSFQGVYGYTF. The CDR3 DNA reads TGTGCCAGCAGCTTCCAGGGGGTATATGGCTACACCTTC.

The chain is built from TRBV6-6 and TRBJ1-2, with D unclear. The CDR3 consists of 14 residues. Trimming pared 4 bases from V and 9 bases from J, leaving 18 bases between. The V gene's germline CDR1 is MNHNY and CDR2 SVGAGI (reference sequence). This CDR3 reads CASSLLREPGSYTF. For the CDR3, the DNA is TGTGCCAGCAGTTTACTACGGGAGCCGGGCAGCTACACCTTC.

The rearrangement joins TRBV18 to TRBJ1-1; 8 nucleotides match TRBD1. The CDR3 runs 15 residues. Germline CDR1 is KGHSH and CDR2 is LQKENI. V trimming: 3 bases; J trimming: 1 base; junction bases outside the gene matches: 4. The CDR3 region is CASSPPGTGNTEAFF. CDR3 nucleotides: TGTGCCAGCTCACCCCCCGGGACAGGGAACACTGAAGCTTTCTTT.

CDR3 bases: TGTGCCAGCATCCAGGGAGGGGAGACCCAGTACTTC. Translated: CASIQGGETQYF. The chain couples TRBV6-5 to TRBJ2-5; TRBD2 matches 7 bases. CDR3 length: 12 residues. Germline CDR1 reads MNHEY; CDR2 reads SVGAGI. V shed 7 bases, J shed 5 bases, and the junction held 4 bases outside the gene matches.

This chain uses TRBV12-3 or TRBV12-4 with TRBJ1-4; D not resolved. V was clipped by 6 bases and J by 10 bases, with 12 bases between them. This CDR3 comprises 12 residues. CDR3: CASSRPTGKLFF. The CDR3 nucleotides are TGTGCCAGCAGCCGACCGACGGGAAAACTGTTTTTT.

Only one count was recorded for this clone. The CDR3 protein is CASSPRDRANTEAFF. CDR3 DNA: TGTGCCAGCAGCCCGCGGGACAGGGCGAACACTGAAGCTTTCTTT. This chain joins TRBV7-9 and TRBJ1-1, with 9 bases aligning to TRBD1. The CDR3 is 15 amino acids. The ends lost 5 bases at V and 1 base at J; junction bases unmatched: 5. Looked up from germline, CDR1 is SEHNR and CDR2 is FQNEAQ (reference sequence).

The chain carries TRBV19 and TRBJ1-2; D is unresolved. This CDR3 comprises 13 residues. The germline CDR1 and CDR2 sequences are LNHDA and SQIVND (reference sequence). V was trimmed by 6 bases and J by 4 bases, leaving 12 bases between them. Written as DNA, the CDR3 is TGTGCCAGTAGCCCGGCTCGGGTCTATGGCTACACCTTC. This gives the protein CASSPARVYGYTF.

This clone was counted a single time. This rearrangement joins TRBV19 to TRBJ1-2; TRBD1 matches 10 bases. The CDR3 contains 16 residues. Germline V gene data show CDR1 as LNHDA and CDR2 as SQIVND (reference sequence). The V gene end was trimmed by 7 bases and the J gene end by 2 bases; junction bases not matched to a gene: 10. CDR3 in DNA: TGTGCCAGTACCCGAGGAAGGGACAGGGGAAACTATGGCTACACCTTC. It codes for CASTRGRDRGNYGYTF.

Only a few counts were recorded for this clone. At the DNA level, this CDR3 is encoded by other sequences in the same sample as well. The J gene is TRBJ2-2, the V gene TRBV19; 10 positions agree with TRBD1. The CDR3 spans 15 residues. The trim removed 4 bases at V and 4 bases at J, leaving 3 bases unmatched. Germline V gene data show CDR1 as LNHDA and CDR2 as SQIVND (reference sequence). The CDR3 bases are TGTGCCAGTAGTACCGGGACAGGGGCCACCGGGGAGCTGTTTTTT. Translating gives CASSTGTGATGELFF.

The chain employs TRBV7-9 and TRBJ2-6, with TRBD1 matching 8 bases. This CDR3 is 17 amino acids long. V gave up 3 bases and J gave up 0 bases; unmatched junction bases: 4. CDR1 and CDR2 (germline): SEHNR, FQNEAQ (reference sequence). CDR3 DNA: TGTGCCAGCAGCTTGGGACAGGCGAGCTCTGGGGCCAACGTCCTGACTTTC. Amino acid sequence: CASSLGQASSGANVLTF.

The rearrangement uses TRBV6-4 and TRBJ1-6, with 9 bases matching TRBD1. CDR3 length: 14 residues. From germline, CDR1 is MRHNA and CDR2 SNTAGT. V was pared by 3 bases and J by 8 bases, with 2 bases of the junction left unmatched. The CDR3 spells CASSEGQGYSPLHF. For the CDR3, the DNA is TGTGCCAGCAGTGAGGGACAGGGTTATTCACCCCTCCACTTT.

The chain uses TRBV6-2 or TRBV6-3 and TRBJ2-3; possibly TRBD1 for D (6 bases). This CDR3 region has 18 residues. With 1 base removed from V and 2 bases from J, the gap between germline ends came to 19 bases. CDR1 MNHEY and CDR2 SVGEGT come from the germline V gene. Here the CDR3 reads CASSYYGTSRTNTDTQYF. Written as DNA, the CDR3 is TGTGCCAGCAGTTACTACGGGACAAGTCGGACCAACACAGATACGCAGTATTTT.